These T cell receptor beta chains were read from a single sample in a study of cytomegalovirus exposure and HLA in healthy donors. Generated by immunoSEQ multiplex PCR, the TCRdb table keeps only in-frame clones and is missing some. The profile shows about 93,000 clones, around 77% of them singletons. The sequencing input was PBMCs. The source of these receptors is a man aged 25 to 40 in good health and CMV-seronegative. Both conserved end residues are part of each CDR3. The D gene is left open where the match is weak. A clone size is listed for some rows: how often the clone was seen (once, few, many), or a class if it is expanded.

size	V	J	D	CDR3	DNA
-	TRBV7-6	TRBJ2-7	TRBD2	CASSLLAGVYEQYF	TGTGCCAGCAGCTTACTAGCGGGAGTATACGAGCAGTACTTC
-	TRBV7-2	TRBJ1-1	TRBD1	CASSSEGASTEAFF	TGTGCCAGCAGCTCCGAGGGGGCTTCCACTGAAGCTTTCTTT
-	TRBV5-6	TRBJ1-3	TRBD1	CASSLVTAGGGNTIYF	TGTGCCAGCAGCTTGGTTACGGCAGGGGGCGGAAACACCATATATTTT
once	TRBV12-1	TRBJ2-3	-	CASSRGQLPDTQYF	TGTGCCAGCAGCCGGGGACAGCTCCCAGATACGCAGTATTTT
-	TRBV11-3	TRBJ2-5	-	CASSVTGQETQYF	TGTGCCAGCAGCGTAACAGGGCAAGAGACCCAGTACTTC
-	TRBV2	TRBJ2-1	-	CASSVSWGAYNEQFF	TGTGCCAGCAGTGTGTCGTGGGGGGCCTACAATGAGCAGTTCTTC
-	TRBV18	TRBJ1-3	-	CASSPWGQGIGNTIYF	TGTGCCAGCTCACCATGGGGGCAGGGAATTGGAAACACCATATATTTT
-	TRBV6-5	TRBJ1-1	-	CASSFSGSGVTEAFF	TGTGCCAGCAGTTTTTCCGGGTCGGGAGTTACTGAAGCTTTCTTT
-	TRBV7-8	TRBJ1-2	TRBD1	CASAVWDRATLNYGYTF	TGTGCCTCCGCCGTTTGGGACAGGGCAACCCTCAACTATGGCTACACCTTC
-	TRBV11-1	TRBJ1-1	TRBD1	CASSFRGRGSLMNTAEAFF	TGTGCCAGCAGCTTCAGGGGGCGCGGGTCCTTGATGAACACTGCTGAAGCTTTCTTT
-	TRBV10-3	TRBJ2-3	-	CAISGPKAGATDTQYF	TGTGCCATCAGTGGGCCTAAGGCAGGGGCGACAGATACGCAGTATTTT
-	TRBV12-5	TRBJ2-1	TRBD1	CASGLVSGTGADNEQFF	TGTGCTAGTGGTTTGGTGAGCGGGACAGGGGCAGACAATGAGCAGTTCTTC